These 6 T cell receptor beta chains came from one sample sequenced in a study of blood T cells in healthy people across ages. PCR was performed a second time for about 7 to 11 cycles using a sample-barcoded 5' primer and a J-beta primer mix. Using its own MiXCR run on the 5' RACE reads, TCRdb lists one record per CDR3 protein. In the table there are fewer than 1,200,000 distinct CDR3 sequences, about 23% of which are singletons. These same records also appear under a second study, on T cells of mothers and their children.

The source material was blood. The origin of the receptors is a girl aged 2-10 years in good health.

The chain employs TRBV29-1 and TRBJ1-3; D gene ambiguous. Between the trimmed V and J ends, which lost 7 bases and 1 base, there was a span of 8 bases. The germline gives CDR1 SQVTM, CDR2 ANQGSEA. CDR3 length: 12 amino acids. CDR3: CSAQESGNTIYF. CDR3 DNA: TGCAGCGCTCAGGAATCTGGAAACACCATATATTTT.

A few counts support this clonotype. This may be a read error: a much more frequent sequence differs by one nucleotide. This chain connects TRBV27 to TRBJ2-6; possibly TRBD1 for D (5 bases). CDR1 MNHEY and CDR2 SMNVEV come from the germline V gene (reference sequence). CDR3 length equals 15 residues. CDR3 in amino acids: CASSRLGVGADVLTF. CDR3 bases: TGTGCCAGCAGTCGGCTAGGGGTTGGGGCCGACGTCCTGACTTTC. The entire variable domain, with the rest obtained from reference TRBV27 and TRBJ2-6, is as follows: EAQVTQNPRYLITVTGKKLTVTCSQNMNHEYMSWYRQDPGLGLRQIYYSMNVEVTDKGDVPEGYKVSRKEKRNFPLILESPSPNQTSLYFCASSRLGVGADVLTFGAGSRLTVL.

This clonotype was seen more than once but under ten times. Here the CDR3 omits its conserved ending phenylalanine or tryptophan, so a read error is the likely source. This chain links TRBV6-2 or TRBV6-3 with TRBJ1-1; a weak D match, TRBD1 (6 bases). This CDR3 region has 15 residues. Trimming removed 6 bases at V and 8 bases at J, with 22 bases between. In germline, CDR1 is MNHEY, CDR2 SVGEGT. CDR3 in DNA: TGTGCCAGCAGCCAGGGGCGGCAGGGAAAGGCAGAAGCTTTCTCT. This encodes CASSQGRQGKAEAFS.

The CDR3 bases are TGTGCCAGCAGTTACTCGATCGATGAAAAACTGTTTTTT. It codes for CASSYSIDEKLFF. V usage is TRBV6-5 and J usage is TRBJ1-4; D is undetermined. Germline V gene lookup returns CDR1 MNHEY and CDR2 SVGAGI. The CDR3 is 13 residues long. V lost 0 bases to trimming and J lost 6 bases, with 5 bases between them.

This clonotype has just a few counts. The chain uses TRBV4-1 and TRBJ2-5; weak D call: TRBD1 (5 bases). The germline V and J ends were trimmed by 1 base and 4 bases, with 10 bases remaining between them. Germline V gene sequence: CDR1 MGHRA, CDR2 YSYEKL. The CDR3 length is 14 residues. Here the CDR3 DNA reads TGCGCCAGCAGCCAAGCAAGTAGGGGAGAGACCCAGTACTTC. Translated, it gives CASSQASRGETQYF.

This clonotype was counted at least ten times. This sequence joins TRBV4-1 and TRBJ1-5, with D perhaps TRBD1 (5 bases). The CDR3 covers 15 residues. Trimming removed 0 bases at V and 6 bases at J, with 12 bases between. The germline gives CDR1 MGHRA, CDR2 YSYEKL. This CDR3 reads CASSQEVGDGQPQHF. The CDR3 region has the DNA TGCGCCAGCAGCCAAGAAGTAGGGGACGGTCAGCCCCAGCATTTT.